This T cell receptor beta chain was documented in a study of T cell changes during pregnancy in multiple sclerosis. Measured with immunoSEQ multiplex PCR; TCRdb has only the in-frame clones, and not every one. The table has fewer than 110,000 clones, almost 95% seen once. V lost 0 bases, J lost 0 bases, and 13 bases lay in between. Germline V gene sequence: CDR1 SEHNR, CDR2 FQNEAQ (reference sequence). The CDR3 is 17 residues long. The genes are TRBV7-9 and TRBJ2-3, with D perhaps matching TRBD2 (7 bases). Sequences were derived from peripheral blood, sampled after pregnancy. The sequence was obtained from a female donor with multiple sclerosis, enrolled in a pregnancy study. CDR3: CASSLALGGPSTDTQYF. In nucleotides, the CDR3 is TGTGCCAGCAGCTTAGCCCTGGGGGGGCCTAGCACAGATACGCAGTATTTT.